This T cell receptor (beta chain) was documented in a study of blood T cell repertoires in COVID-19. Turning to the study itself: From the United States, Italy and Spain came samples of acute and convalescent COVID-19. PBMCs, B-cell-depleted T cells, or T cells provided the cDNA or gDNA that made up the material.

Original analysis: The assay estimated nucleated cells by amplifying reference gene primers. Here immunoSEQ multiplex PCR was the method, and the copy in TCRdb shows in-frame clones only, minus some. V and J calls and clone size are copied from that table; D and trimming were computed from the DNA. The data contain 300,000 to 400,000 clones, roughly 84% of them singletons. The trim removed 4 bases at V and 9 bases at J, leaving 12 bases unmatched. This CDR3 has 18 amino acids. The germline V gene has CDR1 LGHDT and CDR2 YNNKEL (reference sequence). This clone was counted between two and nine times. This TCR came from a man aged 45-65 years with active or convalescent COVID-19. The chain couples TRBV3-1 (or the pseudogene TRBV3-2) to TRBJ2-1, with 16 bases lining up with TRBD2. Sequenced material: peripheral blood. CDR3 in amino acids: CASSLGLAGGQSPGEQFF. The CDR3 DNA sequence: TGTGCCAGCAGCCTGGGACTAGCGGGAGGGCAATCACCCGGTGAGCAGTTCTTC.